This T cell receptor beta chain is from a study of T-cell reconstitution after alpha-beta-depleted transplantation in children. This clonotype has a handful of counts. What it binds is not known. Regarding the study as a whole: Several patients had high TCRbeta diversity at day 60; it came from surviving recipient T cells and thymic progenitors. Alpha-beta T cells present about two months after transplant were reported to originate from several hundred expanded graft clones. T-cell counts and diversity were attributed mostly to newly produced T cells one year after transplant.

The CDR3 consists of 13 residues. CDR1 and CDR2 (germline): SGHNT, YYREEE (reference sequence). The V end lost 1 base, the J end lost 11 bases, and 15 bases lay between the germline ends. Preparing the TCRbeta library involved the use of unique molecular identifiers. Each CDR3 protein is one row after TCRdb ran MiXCR on the PCR reads. The table lists around 90,000 distinct CDR3 sequences, less than 20% of them singletons. Material: PBMCs, mostly from graft donor cells, obtained 180 days after TCRalphabeta/CD19-depleted stem cell transplant. The rearrangement joins TRBV5-4 to TRBJ1-1; the D gene is possibly TRBD1 (5 bases). The receptor comes from a male patient aged 2 to 10 who had a stem cell transplant for acute lymphoblastic leukemia, so the T cells may come from the graft donor. The CDR3 DNA reads as TGTGCCAGCAGCTTGCCAGGGACCGAATCGGCTTTCTTT. Residues: CASSLPGTESAFF.